One sample yielded the 22 T cell receptor beta chains listed below, sequenced in a study of Ad26.COV2.S vaccination and SARS-CoV-2 variants. Indicated treatment: roughly 18 received Ad26.COV2.S at low or high dose, single or two shots; roughly five received placebo; per-sample allocation not given. Samples analyzed were those drawn on day 63 after the first vaccine or placebo injection. Profiled with immunoSEQ multiplex PCR; TCRdb holds only in-frame clones, not every one. Here the sample spans fewer than 300,000 clones, roughly 86% being singletons. This specimen was peripheral blood, taken in a trial of Ad26.COV2.S vaccine versus placebo. These receptors were collected from a person aged 18 to 65 who received the Ad26.COV2.S COVID-19 vaccine or a placebo.

The chain employs TRBV6-5 and TRBJ1-2; no firm D call. This CDR3 comprises 15 residues. Per germline, CDR1 MNHEY and CDR2 SVGAGI. V was cut by 6 bases and J by 4 bases, with 18 bases left in between. The CDR3 is CASSPAYLSAYGYTF. CDR3 DNA: TGTGCCAGCAGCCCCGCCTATTTATCGGCCTATGGCTACACCTTC.

The chain joins TRBV6-4 to TRBJ1-1; D remains ambiguous. This CDR3 contains 13 residues. Between the trimmed V and J ends, which lost 5 bases and 1 base, there was a span of 8 bases. CDR1 is MRHNA and CDR2 is SNTAGT in the germline V gene. The CDR3 DNA follows: TGTGCCAGCAGTCCCCGACAGAACACTGAAGCTTTCTTT. This encodes CASSPRQNTEAFF.

This clone was seen more than once but under ten times. The chain couples TRBV7-9 to TRBJ1-2; TRBD1 might be the D (5 bases). CDR3 size: 13 residues. The V end lost 3 bases, the J end lost 8 bases, and 13 bases lay between the germline ends. The germline V gene has CDR1 SEHNR and CDR2 FQNEAQ (reference sequence). The CDR3 sequence is CASSFRDREGYTF. As DNA, the CDR3 is TGTGCCAGCAGCTTCCGGGACCGAGAAGGCTACACCTTC.

V usage is TRBV5-1 and J usage is TRBJ1-1; D is unclear. From germline, CDR1 is SGHRS and CDR2 YFSETQ. The CDR3 is 14 amino acids. Trimming removed 5 bases at V and 2 bases at J, with 13 bases between. CDR3 protein: CASSSGEGNTEAFF. For the CDR3, the DNA is TGCGCCAGCAGTAGTGGGGAGGGTAACACTGAAGCTTTCTTT.

The rearrangement uses TRBV6-5 and TRBJ2-3, with D unclear. V was trimmed by 4 bases and J by 4 bases, leaving 9 bases between them. The CDR3 is made up of 13 amino acids. Germline CDR1 and CDR2: MNHEY and SVGAGI. The CDR3 sequence is CASSSVYSDTQYF. The CDR3 coding sequence is TGTGCCAGCAGTTCCGTTTACTCAGATACGCAGTATTTT.

The CDR3 bases are TGCGCCAGCAGTGACGGGACAGAGGTGCGGACTGAAGCTTTCTTT. As protein: CASSDGTEVRTEAFF. This chain uses TRBV10-1 with TRBJ1-1; the match to TRBD1 covers 7 bases. The CDR3 spans 15 residues. Trimming took 3 bases from V and 5 from J; bases not matched to a gene: 9. Germline V gives CDR1 WNHNN, CDR2 SYGVQD (reference sequence).

The chain links TRBV13 to TRBJ2-3, with 9 positions matching TRBD1. Looked up from germline, CDR1 is PRHDT and CDR2 is FYEKMQ (reference sequence). This CDR3 is built from 15 residues. V shed 5 bases and J 0 bases; nucleotides not matched to a gene: 3. The CDR3 region has the DNA TGTGCCAGCAGCGCGGGACAGGGCAGCACAGATACGCAGTATTTT. Protein: CASSAGQGSTDTQYF.

The rearrangement joins TRBV7-6 to TRBJ2-3; D unclear. The ends were cut back, 1 base at V and 3 bases at J, with 8 bases in the middle. The length of the CDR3 is 14 residues. The V gene's germline CDR1 is SGHVS and CDR2 FNYEAQ. This CDR3 reads CASSLDPFTDTQYF. The CDR3, as DNA: TGTGCCAGCAGCTTAGACCCCTTTACAGATACGCAGTATTTT.

The chain uses TRBV4-3 and TRBJ2-1, with 9 bases identical to TRBD2. Trimming cost V 2 bases and J 2 bases; bases outside gene matches: 1. Germline assignment: CDR1 LGHNA and CDR2 YSLEER. The CDR3 is made up of 15 amino acids. As DNA, the CDR3 is TGCGCCAGCAGCCAAAGCGGGGGGACCTACAATGAGCAGTTCTTC. It specifies CASSQSGGTYNEQFF.

The genes are TRBV30 and TRBJ2-6; D gene uncertain. The V gene's germline CDR1 is GTSNPN and CDR2 SVGIG (reference sequence). Trimming removed 6 bases from V and 1 base from J, with 10 bases in between. The CDR3 extends over 14 amino acids. DNA of the CDR3: TGTGCCTGTTATGGGGTTTCTGGGGCCAACGTCCTGACTTTC. It encodes CACYGVSGANVLTF.

This rearrangement joins TRBV5-1 to TRBJ1-6; D might be TRBD1 (5 bases). CDR3 size: 16 residues. Germline-derived CDR1 and CDR2 are SGHRS and YFSETQ. V lost 3 bases to trimming and J lost 4 bases, with 14 bases between them. DNA for the CDR3: TGCGCCAGCAGCTGGGGGGTCGCAGGGTATAATTCACCCCTCCACTTT. Encoded protein: CASSWGVAGYNSPLHF.

The CDR3 DNA sequence: TGTGCCAGCAGCCTCAGGAACACTGAAGCTTTCTTT. This codes for CASSLRNTEAFF. The chain combines TRBV11-2 with TRBJ1-1; D unresolved. Trimming left V 5 bases short and J 1 base short, with 5 bases between. This CDR3 spans 12 amino acids. CDR1 is SGHAT and CDR2 is FQNNGV in the germline V gene.

The chain combines TRBV6-7 with TRBJ1-2; 7 nucleotides align to TRBD1. TRBV6-7 is flagged as an ORF with uncertain function. The CDR3 contains 16 residues. V lost 5 bases, J lost 2 bases, and 11 bases stayed unmatched. Here the CDR3 DNA reads TGTGCCAGCAGTCCGCCCCGGGACAGTATCAACTATGGCTACACCTTC. This translates into CASSPPRDSINYGYTF.

The chain uses TRBV5-1 and TRBJ1-1; D is perhaps TRBD1 (5 bases). Trimming stripped 2 bases from V and 7 bases from J, with 12 bases between. Germline V lookup: CDR1 SGHRS, CDR2 YFSETQ. The CDR3 is made up of 13 amino acids. For the CDR3, the DNA is TGCGCCAGCAGCTTTAAAGGGGACGGTGAAGCTTTCTTT. Protein: CASSFKGDGEAFF.

The chain combines TRBV10-3 with TRBJ2-6; D unresolved. Per germline, CDR1 ENHRY and CDR2 SYGVKD. The CDR3 runs 15 residues. The ends were cut back, 11 bases at V and 0 bases at J, with 14 bases in the middle. In DNA, the CDR3 is TGTGCCTCTACTGACTTTTACTCTGGGGCCAACGTCCTGACTTTC. Translated: CASTDFYSGANVLTF.

V and J are TRBV14 and TRBJ2-7; D assignment may be TRBD1 or TRBD2 (7 bases each). Germline V gives CDR1 SGHDN, CDR2 FVKESK. Trimming removed 0 bases from V and 2 bases from J, with 14 bases in between. The CDR3 consists of 16 residues. In DNA form, the CDR3 reads TGTGCCAGCAGCCAAGAAGGGAGGGGGCCTACCTACGAGCAGTACTTC. Translating it yields CASSQEGRGPTYEQYF.

The rearrangement uses TRBV4-2 and TRBJ2-7; D gene ambiguous. This CDR3 is 15 amino acids long. Trimming removed 0 bases from V and 0 bases from J, with 9 bases in between. Germline V gene lookup returns CDR1 LGHNA and CDR2 YNFKEQ. CDR3 in DNA: TGTGCCAGCAGCCAAGAACCTAGTGCCTCCTACGAGCAGTACTTC. Its protein is CASSQEPSASYEQYF.

J is TRBJ1-1 and V is TRBV23-1; 8 bases are shared with TRBD1. TRBV23-1 is flagged as an ORF with uncertain function. The V and J ends lost 2 bases and 7 bases, in that order; junction bases with no gene match: 15. CDR3 length: 17 amino acids. CDR3 sequence: CASSQLDRVRTAHEAFF. DNA of the CDR3: TGCGCCAGCAGTCAACTGGACAGGGTAAGAACCGCACATGAAGCTTTCTTT.

This chain links TRBV5-1 with TRBJ2-2; TRBD2 matches 7 bases. Looked up from germline, CDR1 is SGHRS and CDR2 is YFSETQ. CDR3 length: 17 residues. V trimming: 4 bases; J trimming: 4 bases; junction bases outside the gene matches: 13. The CDR3 loop is CASSPLGWGGSTGELFF. Written as DNA, the CDR3 is TGCGCCAGCAGCCCCCTCGGGTGGGGGGGGAGCACCGGGGAGCTGTTTTTT.

J is TRBJ2-5 and V is TRBV13; 7 bases are a match to TRBD2. Trimming cost V 5 bases and J 5 bases; bases outside gene matches: 11. The CDR3 length is 15 residues. CDR1 and CDR2 from the germline V gene are PRHDT and FYEKMQ (reference sequence). The CDR3 spells CASSTPGGSEETQYF. For the CDR3, the DNA is TGTGCCAGCAGCACGCCGGGGGGTAGCGAGGAGACCCAGTACTTC.

The V gene is TRBV5-1, the J gene TRBJ2-3, with 9 bases that match TRBD2. Trimming cost V 7 bases and J 1 base; bases outside gene matches: 10. The V gene's germline CDR1 is SGHRS and CDR2 YFSETQ. CDR3 length: 16 amino acids. The CDR3 sequence is CASAIRGLAGTDTQYF. CDR3 in DNA: TGCGCCAGCGCCATCCGGGGACTAGCCGGCACAGATACGCAGTATTTT.

The count of this clone is one. This sequence joins TRBV19 and TRBJ1-5, with TRBD1 as a possible D gene (5 bases). CDR1 and CDR2 (germline): LNHDA, SQIVND (reference sequence). The CDR3 has 13 amino acids. The germline V and J ends were trimmed by 3 bases and 3 bases, with 6 bases remaining between them. The CDR3 nucleotides read TGTGCCAGTAGTATCAGGGTCAATCAGCCCCAGCATTTT. Protein product: CASSIRVNQPQHF.